Given below is one T cell receptor (beta chain) in context. These data come from a study of cytomegalovirus exposure and HLA in healthy donors. The PCR was carried out with 60 Vbeta primers and 13 Jbeta primers. TCRdb's copy holds only in-frame clones and misses some; the assay was immunoSEQ multiplex PCR. The sample records tens of thousands of clones, around 91% being singletons. Trimming took 4 bases from V and 3 from J, leaving 8 bases between them. CDR3 length: 13 amino acids. CDR1 is WSHSY, CDR2 SAAADI, per germline. The origin of this receptor is a woman in her 30s in good health and CMV-seropositive. The rearrangement joins TRBV10-2 to TRBJ2-3; D call uncertain. What was sequenced was PBMCs. The DNA for the CDR3 is TGCGCCAGCAGTGTACGCGAGACAGATACGCAGTATTTT. It specifies CASSVRETDTQYF.